This is a list of T cell receptor beta chains from one sample in a study of blood T cell repertoires in COVID-19. Sequencing used immunoSEQ multiplex PCR; TCRdb keeps in-frame clones, though not all of them. The data contain tens of thousands of clones, about 89% of them singletons. The source material was peripheral blood. These receptors were taken from a man between 65 and 80 years old with active or convalescent COVID-19. The CDR3 runs from the conserved cysteine through the conserved F or W. The D gene is left open where the match is weak. For some rows the clone size is stated as once, few or many, or as a class when expanded; others skip it.

NA,NA,TRBJ1-4,TRBV3-1/TRBV3-2,CASSQPGMEEKLFF,TGTGCCAGCAGCCAACCGGGAATGGAGGAAAAACTGTTTTTT
NA,TRBD1,TRBJ1-2,TRBV5-1,CASSPVPGQGSGGYTF,TGCGCCAGCAGCCCGGTCCCGGGACAGGGTTCAGGAGGCTACACCTTC
NA,TRBD1,TRBJ2-5,TRBV6-6,CASSWTGAGETQYF,TGTGCCAGCAGCTGGACAGGGGCGGGAGAGACCCAGTACTTC
NA,NA,TRBJ2-5,TRBV24-1,CATSDLAWGEGETQYF,TGTGCCACCAGTGATTTGGCGTGGGGGGAAGGAGAGACCCAGTACTTC
once,TRBD1,TRBJ1-5,TRBV19,CASSISDRGYNQPQHF,TGTGCCAGTAGTATATCGGACAGGGGATACAATCAGCCCCAGCATTTT
NA,NA,TRBJ2-1,TRBV4-3,CASSPWYSGYNEQFF,TGCGCCAGCAGCCCTTGGTATAGCGGCTACAATGAGCAGTTCTTC
NA,NA,TRBJ1-4,TRBV2,CASSALQGSRNEKLFF,TGTGCCAGCAGTGCTCTTCAGGGATCGCGTAATGAAAAACTGTTTTTT
NA,TRBD1,TRBJ1-2,TRBV6-5,CASSSRTGNYGYTF,TGTGCCAGCAGTTCCAGGACAGGGAACTATGGCTACACCTTC
NA,TRBD1,TRBJ2-1,TRBV11-2,CASSPRPGTDMDEQFF,TGTGCCAGCAGCCCCCGCCCCGGGACAGATATGGATGAGCAGTTCTTC
NA,NA,TRBJ2-2,TRBV9,CASSLQGVGTGELFF,TGTGCCAGCAGCCTACAGGGAGTAGGCACCGGGGAGCTGTTTTTT
NA,NA,TRBJ2-3,TRBV5-1,CASTPRGAEDTQYF,TGCGCCAGCACTCCACGGGGGGCGGAGGATACGCAGTATTTT
NA,NA,TRBJ2-7,TRBV2,CASSIRGGSYEQYF,TGTGCCAGCAGTATTAGGGGTGGATCCTACGAGCAGTACTTC
NA,TRBD1,TRBJ2-7,TRBV7-9,CASSQPGQGYSYEQYF,TGTGCCAGCAGCCAACCGGGACAGGGCTATTCCTACGAGCAGTACTTC
NA,TRBD1,TRBJ1-5,TRBV3-1/TRBV3-2,CASSHTGDNQPQHF,TGTGCCAGCAGCCACACAGGGGATAATCAGCCCCAGCATTTT
NA,TRBD1,TRBJ2-7,TRBV4-1,CASSAGTGAPYEQYF,TGCGCCAGCAGCGCGGGGACAGGGGCCCCCTACGAGCAGTACTTC
NA,TRBD1,TRBJ1-2,TRBV9,CASSVQGQGAYGYTF,TGTGCCAGCAGCGTCCAGGGACAGGGGGCCTATGGCTACACCTTC
NA,NA,TRBJ1-1,TRBV5-6,CASSQGSGNTEAFF,TGTGCCAGCAGCCAAGGTTCAGGGAACACTGAAGCTTTCTTT
NA,NA,TRBJ2-1,TRBV7-2,CASSLQGGSYNEQFF,TGTGCCAGCAGCTTACAGGGAGGCTCCTACAATGAGCAGTTCTTC
NA,NA,TRBJ1-3,TRBV4-1,CASSALPPLENADTIYF,TGCGCCAGCAGCGCCCTCCCCCCCTTAGAGAATGCGGACACCATATATTTT
NA,NA,TRBJ1-1,TRBV7-9,CASSFPVLNTEAFF,TGTGCCAGCAGCTTCCCCGTGTTGAACACTGAAGCTTTCTTT
NA,TRBD2,TRBJ2-3,TRBV10-3,CAISESHPTSGVDTQYF,TGTGCCATCAGTGAGTCTCACCCCACTAGCGGGGTAGATACGCAGTATTTT
NA,TRBD1,TRBJ2-2,TRBV10-3,CAITRTGDTGELFF,TGTGCCATCACCCGGACAGGGGACACCGGGGAGCTGTTTTTT
NA,TRBD1,TRBJ2-2,TRBV29-1,CSVEGQFTGELFF,TGCAGCGTTGAGGGACAGTTCACCGGGGAGCTGTTTTTT
NA,TRBD2,TRBJ2-1,TRBV5-1,CASNSGAGGQNEQFF,TGCGCCAGCAATTCAGGAGCGGGGGGCCAAAATGAGCAGTTCTTC
NA,TRBD1,TRBJ1-2,TRBV18,CASSPTGTGGRGYTF,TGTGCCAGCTCACCTACCGGGACAGGAGGGAGAGGCTACACCTTC
NA,TRBD1,TRBJ2-3,TRBV24-1,CATTGTGESTDTQYF,TGTGCCACCACCGGGACAGGGGAAAGCACAGATACGCAGTATTTT
NA,TRBD1,TRBJ1-4,TRBV7-3,CASRPGSGGATNEKLFF,TGTGCCAGCAGACCAGGGTCAGGGGGAGCAACTAATGAAAAACTGTTTTTT
NA,TRBD2,TRBJ2-7,TRBV7-2,CASSFVPGLAGAVGMQYF,TGTGCCAGCAGCTTTGTCCCGGGACTAGCGGGGGCAGTGGGAATGCAGTACTTC
NA,TRBD2,TRBJ2-1,TRBV9,CASSASGGPDNEQFF,TGTGCCAGCAGCGCTAGCGGGGGCCCGGACAATGAGCAGTTCTTC
NA,TRBD1,TRBJ1-4,TRBV19,CASSTGGQLFF,TGTGCCAGTTCTACAGGGGGCCAACTGTTTTTT
NA,TRBD2,TRBJ2-3,TRBV28,CASSLVSGGGDTQYF,TGTGCCAGCAGTTTGGTTAGCGGGGGAGGTGATACGCAGTATTTT
NA,NA,TRBJ1-4,TRBV15,CATSRDSGGIREKLFF,TGTGCCACCAGCAGAGATTCCGGCGGAATAAGGGAAAAACTGTTTTTT
NA,NA,TRBJ1-6,TRBV5-6,CASSPGTFNSPLHF,TGTGCCAGCAGCCCCGGGACATTTAATTCACCCCTCCACTTT
NA,TRBD1,TRBJ2-7,TRBV11-2,CASSPFSTGGYEQYF,TGTGCCAGCAGCCCTTTTTCGACAGGGGGCTACGAGCAGTACTTC
NA,TRBD1,TRBJ2-1,TRBV6-5,CASRTDRVTYNEQFF,TGTGCCAGCAGGACCGACAGGGTCACCTACAATGAGCAGTTCTTC
NA,NA,TRBJ2-7,TRBV15,CATSSQTWGDPYF,TGTGCCACCAGCAGCCAGACGTGGGGGGATCCGTACTTC
NA,TRBD1,TRBJ2-2,TRBV9,CASSTNMGTGGAGELFF,TGTGCCAGCAGCACCAACATGGGGACAGGGGGGGCCGGGGAGCTGTTTTTT
NA,TRBD1,TRBJ1-6,TRBV11-2,CASSPRQGKDSPLHF,TGTGCCAGCAGCCCGCGACAGGGAAAGGATTCACCCCTCCACTTT
NA,NA,TRBJ1-5,TRBV4-1,CASSQDSGNQPQHF,TGCGCCAGCAGCCAAGACAGTGGCAATCAGCCCCAGCATTTT
NA,TRBD1,TRBJ1-1,TRBV6-2/TRBV6-3,CASSRNRGRFSDTEAFF,TGTGCCAGCAGTCGCAACAGGGGGCGCTTTTCTGACACTGAAGCTTTCTTT
NA,TRBD1,TRBJ2-7,TRBV14,CASSRRTGAYRSVDEQYF,TGTGCCAGCAGCCGTCGGACAGGGGCCTACCGATCCGTTGACGAGCAGTACTTC
NA,NA,TRBJ1-1,TRBV9,CASSQGVATLNTEAFF,TGTGCCAGCAGCCAAGGGGTTGCCACATTGAACACTGAAGCTTTCTTT
NA,NA,TRBJ1-1,TRBV15,CATSPREGKEAEAFF,TGTGCCACCAGCCCTCGTGAGGGTAAGGAGGCTGAAGCTTTCTTT
NA,TRBD2,TRBJ2-2,TRBV6-1,CASSELAGGLVPGELFF,TGTGCCAGCAGTGAACTAGCGGGGGGCCTAGTCCCCGGGGAGCTGTTTTTT